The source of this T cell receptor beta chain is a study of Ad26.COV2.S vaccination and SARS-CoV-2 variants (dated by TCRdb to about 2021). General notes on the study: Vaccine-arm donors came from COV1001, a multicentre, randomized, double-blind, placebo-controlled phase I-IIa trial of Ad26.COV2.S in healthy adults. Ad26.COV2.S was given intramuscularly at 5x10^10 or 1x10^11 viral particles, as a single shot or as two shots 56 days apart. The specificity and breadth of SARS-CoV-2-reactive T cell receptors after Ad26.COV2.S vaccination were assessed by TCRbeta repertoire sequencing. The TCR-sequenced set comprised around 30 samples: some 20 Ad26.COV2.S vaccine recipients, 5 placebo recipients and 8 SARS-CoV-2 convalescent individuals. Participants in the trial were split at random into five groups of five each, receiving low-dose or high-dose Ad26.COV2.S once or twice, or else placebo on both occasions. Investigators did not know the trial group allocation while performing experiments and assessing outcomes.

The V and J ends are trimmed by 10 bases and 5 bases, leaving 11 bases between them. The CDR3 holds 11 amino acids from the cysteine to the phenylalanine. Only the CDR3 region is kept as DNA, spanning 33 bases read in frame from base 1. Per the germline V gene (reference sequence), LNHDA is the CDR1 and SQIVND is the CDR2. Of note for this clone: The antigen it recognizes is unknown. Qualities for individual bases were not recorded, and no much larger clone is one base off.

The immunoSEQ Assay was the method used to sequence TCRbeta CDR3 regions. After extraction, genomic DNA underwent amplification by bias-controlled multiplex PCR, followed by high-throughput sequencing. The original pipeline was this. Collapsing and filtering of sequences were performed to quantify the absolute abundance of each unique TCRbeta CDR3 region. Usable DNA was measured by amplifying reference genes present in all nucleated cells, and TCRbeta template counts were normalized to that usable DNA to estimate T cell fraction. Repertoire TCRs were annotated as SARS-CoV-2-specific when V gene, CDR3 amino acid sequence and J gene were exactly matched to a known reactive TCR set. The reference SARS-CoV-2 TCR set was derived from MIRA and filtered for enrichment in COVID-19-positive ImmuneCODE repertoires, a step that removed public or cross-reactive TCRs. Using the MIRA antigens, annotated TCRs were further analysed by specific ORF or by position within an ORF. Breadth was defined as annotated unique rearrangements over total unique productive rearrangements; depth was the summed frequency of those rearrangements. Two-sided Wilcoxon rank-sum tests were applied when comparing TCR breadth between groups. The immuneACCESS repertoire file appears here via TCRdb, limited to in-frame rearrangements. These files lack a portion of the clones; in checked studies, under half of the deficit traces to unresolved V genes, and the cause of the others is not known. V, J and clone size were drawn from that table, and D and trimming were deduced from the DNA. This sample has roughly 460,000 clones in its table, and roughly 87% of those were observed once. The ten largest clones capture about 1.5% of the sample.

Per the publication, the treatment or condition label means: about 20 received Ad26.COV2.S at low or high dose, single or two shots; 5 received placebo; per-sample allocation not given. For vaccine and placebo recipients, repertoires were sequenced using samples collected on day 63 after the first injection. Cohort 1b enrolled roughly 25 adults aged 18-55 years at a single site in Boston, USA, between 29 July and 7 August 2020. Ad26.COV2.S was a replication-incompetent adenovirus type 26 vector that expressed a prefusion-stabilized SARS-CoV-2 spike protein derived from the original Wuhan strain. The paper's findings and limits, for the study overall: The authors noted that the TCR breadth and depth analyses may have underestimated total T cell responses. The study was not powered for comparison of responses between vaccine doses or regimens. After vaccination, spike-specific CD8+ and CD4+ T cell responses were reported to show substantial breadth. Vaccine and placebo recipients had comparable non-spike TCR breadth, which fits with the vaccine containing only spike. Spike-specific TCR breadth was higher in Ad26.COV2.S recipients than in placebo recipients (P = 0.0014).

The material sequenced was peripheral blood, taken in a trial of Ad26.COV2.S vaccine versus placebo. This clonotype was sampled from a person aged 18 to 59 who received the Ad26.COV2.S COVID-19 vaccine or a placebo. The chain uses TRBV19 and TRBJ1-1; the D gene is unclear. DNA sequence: TGTGCCATCCATTTAGGGACTGAAGCTTTCTTT. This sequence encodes CAIHLGTEAFF.